The 7 T cell receptor beta chains below all came from one sample that was sequenced in a study of T cell changes during pregnancy in multiple sclerosis. TCRdb's table, derived via immunoSEQ multiplex PCR, lists solely in-frame clones and lacks some. This table holds around 60,000 clones, roughly 92% found once. This sample comprised peripheral blood, obtained in the second trimester of pregnancy. These TCRs come from a female donor with multiple sclerosis, enrolled in a pregnancy study.

The chain has TRBV5-1 and TRBJ2-7; TRBD1 agrees at 11 bases. V lost 4 bases, J lost 4 bases, and 4 bases stayed unmatched. The germline CDR1 and CDR2 sequences are SGHRS and YFSETQ. This CDR3 has 14 residues. The CDR3 bases are TGCGCCAGCAGCCACGGACAGGGGGCTTACGAGCAGTACTTC. This gives the protein CASSHGQGAYEQYF. Complete variable domain (other parts from reference TRBV5-1 and TRBJ2-7): KAGVTQTPRYLIKTRGQQVTLSCSPISGHRSVSWYQQTPGQGLQFLFEYFSETQRNKGNFPGRFSGRQFSNSRSEMNVSTLELGDSALYLCASSHGQGAYEQYFGPGTRLTVT.

The J gene is TRBJ1-4, the V gene TRBV29-1, with D unresolved. The germline V gene encodes CDR1 SQVTM and CDR2 ANQGSEA. The V gene lost 6 bases and the J gene lost 4 bases, with 12 bases spanning the gap. CDR3 length: 13 amino acids. DNA of the CDR3: TGCAGCGTGACCAAACAGAGTAATGAAAAACTGTTTTTT. This translates into CSVTKQSNEKLFF.

The CDR3 sequence: CASSLRGRASNQPQHF. The DNA for the CDR3 is TGTGCCAGCAGTTTACGTGGCAGGGCCAGCAATCAGCCCCAGCATTTT. This chain links TRBV27 with TRBJ1-5; D is possibly TRBD1 (5 bases). V was clipped by 2 bases and J by 1 base, with 12 bases between them. Germline V gives CDR1 MNHEY, CDR2 SMNVEV (reference sequence). CDR3 length equals 16 residues.

The J gene is TRBJ2-5, the V gene TRBV28, with D maybe TRBD2 (5 bases). The CDR3 extends over 15 amino acids. Trimming shortened V by 0 bases and J by 5 bases, and 13 bases separated the two germline ends. CDR1 and CDR2 (germline): MDHEN, SYDVKM. CDR3 nucleotides: TGTGCCAGCAGTTTATGGGAGGTCTGCAGGGAGACCCAGTACTTC. It specifies CASSLWEVCRETQYF.

The chain combines TRBV4-1 with TRBJ2-7; 10 bases fit TRBD2. The CDR3 covers 15 residues. V trimming: 1 base; J trimming: 6 bases; junction bases outside the gene matches: 6. The germline CDR1 and CDR2 sequences are MGHRA and YSYEKL. CDR3 region: CASSQGASGSPEQYF. CDR3 bases: TGCGCCAGCAGCCAAGGTGCTAGCGGGAGTCCCGAGCAGTACTTC.

The rearrangement joins TRBV7-2 to TRBJ1-1; D remains unclear. Trimming left V 2 bases short and J 0 bases short, with 7 bases between. Germline V gives CDR1 SGHTA, CDR2 FQGNSA. The CDR3 has 14 amino acids. The CDR3: CASSLSNMNTEAFF. CDR3 sequence (DNA): TGTGCCAGCAGCTTATCAAACATGAACACTGAAGCTTTCTTT.

This sequence joins TRBV10-3 and TRBJ2-7, with TRBD2 identical over 8 bases. Germline CDR1 ENHRY, CDR2 SYGVKD. V was pared by 3 bases and J by 1 base, with 5 bases of the junction left unmatched. The CDR3 runs 15 residues. The CDR3 DNA sequence: TGTGCCATCAGTGAACGGCTAGCGGGTTCCTACGAGCAGTACTTC. Translating gives CAISERLAGSYEQYF.